The 7 T cell receptor beta chains below were found in one sample sequenced in a study of tumor-infiltrating lymphocytes in primary liver carcinoma. Production of TCR beta cDNA used approximately 0.55 ug total RNA together with a constant-region primer. Each TCR beta library was derived from three nested multiplex PCR rounds that employed slightly modified ARM-PCR. With TRBV1-TRBV30 forward primers and a C-beta reverse primer, the first two PCR rounds were run for 10 to 11 cycles each. MiXCR was run by TCRdb on the multiplex PCR reads, yielding one entry per CDR3 protein. The table records 90,000 to 150,000 distinct CDR3 sequences, around 70% of them present only once. Co-extraction of RNA and DNA was performed on 20-30 mg of unsorted bulk tissue. The material sequenced was tumor-adjacent normal liver tissue. The receptor source for this set is a woman in her fifties or sixties with primary liver carcinoma and hepatitis B virus infection.

This clonotype was detected only once. With a much larger clone just one base away, this may be a read error. The gene calls are TRBV11-2 and TRBJ2-2, with a weak D call TRBD2 (5 bases). The CDR3 is made up of 14 amino acids. CDR1 is SGHAT and CDR2 is FQNNGV in the germline V gene. CDR3 region: CVSAGQLNTGELFF. CDR3 coding DNA: TGTGTCAGCGCGGGTCAGTTGAACACCGGGGAGCTGTTTTTT. Filled out from reference TRBV11-2 and TRBJ2-2, the complete variable domain reads EAGVAQSPRYKIIEKRQSVAFWCNPISGHATLYWYQQILGQGPKLLIQFQNNGVVDDSQLPKDRFSAERLKGVDSTLKIQPAKLEDSAVYLCVSAGQLNTGELFFGEGSRLTVL.

On this clonotype itself: Its ends do not fully match the called genes, so a read error is possible. This rearrangement joins TRBV5-6 to TRBJ1-2, with unresolved D. Germline V gene lookup returns CDR1 SGHDT and CDR2 YYEEEE. The CDR3 extends over 14 amino acids. DNA of the CDR3: TGTGCCAGCAGGCTGAGCCGAGACAACTATGGCTACGCCTTC. Amino acids: CASRLSRDNYGYAF.

As to this clonotype: The CDR3 end shows no conserved phenylalanine or tryptophan, and so a read error is likely. The V and J genes are TRBV6-5 and TRBJ1-2; the D gene is possibly TRBD1 (5 bases). Trimming cost V 7 bases and J 11 bases, with 17 bases left between them. This CDR3 is 12 amino acids long. Looked up from germline, CDR1 is MNHEY and CDR2 is SVGAGI. The CDR3 here is CASNPGLGGYTI. DNA of the CDR3: TGTGCCAGCAACCCAGGGTTGGGTGGTTACACCATC.

Concerning this clonotype itself: The junction does not match germline at one end; this may be a read error. This chain uses TRBV4-1 with TRBJ1-2; 8 nucleotides agree with TRBD1. Germline V lookup: CDR1 MGHRA, CDR2 YSYEKL. This CDR3 is built from 16 residues. The CDR3 region is CARSTAWGQEAYDYTF. Written as DNA, the CDR3 is TGCGCCAGGAGCACTGCTTGGGGACAGGAGGCCTATGACTACACCTTC.

As regards this clonotype: The junction departs from germline at one end; a sequencing error may be responsible. This chain connects TRBV5-4 to TRBJ2-1; either TRBD1 or TRBD2 may supply D (6 bases each). CDR3 length: 15 amino acids. From germline, CDR1 is SGHNT and CDR2 YYREEE (reference sequence). CDR3 residues: CAISPEGGGLYEQFF. The CDR3 DNA reads as TGTGCCATCAGCCCAGAGGGGGGAGGCCTTTATGAGCAGTTCTTC.

The V gene is TRBV11-2, the J gene TRBJ2-5; D gene ambiguous. This CDR3 has 13 amino acids. Looked up from germline, CDR1 is SGHAT and CDR2 is FQNNGV. CDR3 coding DNA: TGTGCTAGAGGCTTAGGGCTAGGAGAGACCCAGTACTTC. Its protein product is CARGLGLGETQYF.

As for this clonotype: One end of the junction is discordant with germline, which a read error may explain. The chain is built from TRBV6-1 and TRBJ2-7; D gene ambiguous. There are 13 residues in the CDR3. Germline values: CDR1 MNHNS, CDR2 SASEGT. The CDR3 is CASNERANYEQYF. The CDR3 DNA is TGTGCCAGCAATGAAAGGGCGAACTACGAACAGTACTTC.